The source of this T cell receptor (beta chain) is a study of blood T cell repertoires in COVID-19. Overall study: The origin of the acute and convalescent COVID-19 samples was the United States, Italy and Spain. The cDNA or gDNA used as material had been derived from T cells, B-cell-depleted T cells, or PBMCs.

This clone was counted a few times. CDR1 and CDR2 from the germline V gene are SGHRS and YFSETQ. CDR3 length: 13 amino acids. The ends were cut back, 0 bases at V and 9 bases at J, with 11 bases in the middle. Original methodology: It was from reference gene primer amplification that nucleated cell counts were estimated. Method: immunoSEQ multiplex PCR; TCRdb's copy keeps in-frame clones and lacks some. That table furnishes V, J and clone size, whereas the DNA furnished D and trimming. Among 75,000 or so clones listed, around 83% were seen once. What was sequenced was peripheral blood. The TCR originated in a man aged 50 or older with acute or convalescent COVID-19. The chain recombines TRBV5-1 with TRBJ2-3; D is uncertain. DNA of the CDR3: TGCGCCAGCAGCTTGGCTTTGAGTAACACGCAGTATTTT. It encodes CASSLALSNTQYF.